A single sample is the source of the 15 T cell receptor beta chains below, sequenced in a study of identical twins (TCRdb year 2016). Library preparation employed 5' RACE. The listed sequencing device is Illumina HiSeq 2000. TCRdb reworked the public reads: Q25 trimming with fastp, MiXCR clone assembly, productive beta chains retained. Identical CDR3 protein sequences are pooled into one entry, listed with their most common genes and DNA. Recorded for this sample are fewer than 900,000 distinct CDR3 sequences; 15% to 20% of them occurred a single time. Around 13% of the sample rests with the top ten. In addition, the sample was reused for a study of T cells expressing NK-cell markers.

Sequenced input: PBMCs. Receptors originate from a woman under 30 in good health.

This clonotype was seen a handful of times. The CDR3 sequence: CASSRDTGNTEAFF. The CDR3 bases are TGCGCCAGCAGCCGAGATACCGGGAACACTGAAGCTTTCTTT. V gene TRBV5-1 combines with J gene TRBJ1-1; D call uncertain. The CDR3 has 14 amino acids. The germline V gene has CDR1 SGHRS and CDR2 YFSETQ. V lost 4 bases, J lost 1 base, and 11 bases lay in between.

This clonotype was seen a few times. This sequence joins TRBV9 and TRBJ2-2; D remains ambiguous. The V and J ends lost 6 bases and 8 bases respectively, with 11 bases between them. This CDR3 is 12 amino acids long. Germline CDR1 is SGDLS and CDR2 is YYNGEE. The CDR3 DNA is TGTGCCAGCACCGCGTTTGGGGGGGAGCTGTTTTTT. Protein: CASTAFGGELFF.

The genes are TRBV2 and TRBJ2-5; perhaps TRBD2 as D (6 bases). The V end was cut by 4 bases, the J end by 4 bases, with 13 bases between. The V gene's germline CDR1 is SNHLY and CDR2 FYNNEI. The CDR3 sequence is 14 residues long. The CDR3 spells CASSGDSGGETQYF. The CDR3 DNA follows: TGTGCCAGCAGTGGTGATAGCGGCGGAGAGACCCAGTACTTC.

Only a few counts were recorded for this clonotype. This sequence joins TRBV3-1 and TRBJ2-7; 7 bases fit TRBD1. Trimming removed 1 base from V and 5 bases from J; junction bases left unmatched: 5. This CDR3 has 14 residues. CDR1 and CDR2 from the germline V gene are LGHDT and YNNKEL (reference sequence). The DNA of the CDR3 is TGTGCCAGCAGCCAAGGACAGGGAGATGACGAGCAGTACTTC. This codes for CASSQGQGDDEQYF.

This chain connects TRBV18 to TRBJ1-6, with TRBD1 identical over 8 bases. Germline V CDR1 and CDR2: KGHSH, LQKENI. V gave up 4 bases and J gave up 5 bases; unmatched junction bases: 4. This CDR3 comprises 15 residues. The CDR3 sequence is CASSLGQVDNSPLHF. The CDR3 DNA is TGTGCCAGCTCACTGGGACAGGTGGATAATTCACCCCTCCACTTT.

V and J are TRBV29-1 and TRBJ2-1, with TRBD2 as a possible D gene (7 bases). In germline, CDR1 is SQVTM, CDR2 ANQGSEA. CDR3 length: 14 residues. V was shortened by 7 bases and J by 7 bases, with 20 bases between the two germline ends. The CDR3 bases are TGCAGCGACAAATTCCGGGGGGCGGGAAATGAGCAGTTCTTC. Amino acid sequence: CSDKFRGAGNEQFF.

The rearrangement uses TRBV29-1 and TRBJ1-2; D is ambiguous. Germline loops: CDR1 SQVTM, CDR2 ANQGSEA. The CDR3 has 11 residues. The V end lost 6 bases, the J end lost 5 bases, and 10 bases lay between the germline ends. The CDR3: CSVTLGYGYTF. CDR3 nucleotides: TGCAGCGTCACTCTTGGGTATGGCTACACCTTC.

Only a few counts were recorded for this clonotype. The CDR3 here is CASSLGIGVSPLHF. The CDR3 region has the DNA TGCGCCAGCAGCTTGGGGATAGGAGTGTCACCCCTCCACTTT. This chain connects TRBV5-1 to TRBJ1-6; no clear D gene. The CDR3 runs 14 residues. Deletions cut 0 bases from V and 10 bases from J, with 11 bases between. Germline values: CDR1 SGHRS, CDR2 YFSETQ.

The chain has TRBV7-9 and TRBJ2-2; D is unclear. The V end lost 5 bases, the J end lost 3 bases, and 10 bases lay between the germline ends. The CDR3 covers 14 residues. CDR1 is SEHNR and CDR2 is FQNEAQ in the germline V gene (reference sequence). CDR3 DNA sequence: TGTGCCAGCAGCCCCCGAGTGGACACCGGGGAGCTGTTTTTT. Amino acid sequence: CASSPRVDTGELFF.

The CDR3 protein is CASSLSTGGPYEQYF. The CDR3 DNA sequence: TGCGCCAGCAGCTTGAGCACAGGGGGCCCCTACGAGCAGTACTTC. J is TRBJ2-7 and V is TRBV5-1; 9 positions match TRBD1. The length of the CDR3 is 15 residues. Germline trimming cut 1 base from V and 2 bases from J; bases unmatched to any gene: 4. CDR1 and CDR2 (germline): SGHRS, YFSETQ.

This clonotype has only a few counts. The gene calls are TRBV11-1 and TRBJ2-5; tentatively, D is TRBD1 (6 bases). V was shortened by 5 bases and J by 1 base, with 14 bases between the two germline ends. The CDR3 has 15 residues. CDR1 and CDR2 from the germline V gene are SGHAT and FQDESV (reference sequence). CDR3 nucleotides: TGTGCCAGCAGCGCAAGGACAGTGGGCCAAGAGACCCAGTACTTC. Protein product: CASSARTVGQETQYF. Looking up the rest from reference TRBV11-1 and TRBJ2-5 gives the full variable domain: EAEVAQSPRYKITEKSQAVAFWCDPISGHATLYWYRQILGQGPELLVQFQDESVVDDSQLPKDRFSAERLKGVDSTLKIQPAELGDSAMYLCASSARTVGQETQYFGPGTRLLVL.

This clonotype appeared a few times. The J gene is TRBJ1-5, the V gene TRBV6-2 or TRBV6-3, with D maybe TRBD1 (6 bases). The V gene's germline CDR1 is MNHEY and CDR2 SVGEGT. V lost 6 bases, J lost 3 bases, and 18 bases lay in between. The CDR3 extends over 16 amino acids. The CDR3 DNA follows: TGTGCCAGCAGACCCGACAGGAGCCTAATCAATCAGCCCCAGCATTTT. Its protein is CASRPDRSLINQPQHF.

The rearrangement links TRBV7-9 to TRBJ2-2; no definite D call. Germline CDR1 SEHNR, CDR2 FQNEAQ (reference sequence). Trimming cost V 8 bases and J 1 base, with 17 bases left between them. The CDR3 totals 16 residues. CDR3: CASGPARTVNTGELFF. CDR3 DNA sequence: TGTGCCAGCGGCCCTGCGCGGACGGTGAACACCGGGGAGCTGTTTTTT.

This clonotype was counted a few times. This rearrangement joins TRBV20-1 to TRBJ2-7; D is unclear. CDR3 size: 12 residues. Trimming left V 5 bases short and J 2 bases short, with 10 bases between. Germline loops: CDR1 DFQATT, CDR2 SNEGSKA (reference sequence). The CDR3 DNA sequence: TGCAGTGCTTATGGGCCCACCTACGAGCAGTACTTC. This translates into CSAYGPTYEQYF.

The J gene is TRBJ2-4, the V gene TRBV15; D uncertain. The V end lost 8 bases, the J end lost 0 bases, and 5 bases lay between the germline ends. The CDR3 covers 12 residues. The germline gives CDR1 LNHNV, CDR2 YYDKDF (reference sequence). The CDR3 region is CATSAAKNIQYF. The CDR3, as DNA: TGTGCCACCTCAGCAGCCAAAAACATTCAGTACTTC.